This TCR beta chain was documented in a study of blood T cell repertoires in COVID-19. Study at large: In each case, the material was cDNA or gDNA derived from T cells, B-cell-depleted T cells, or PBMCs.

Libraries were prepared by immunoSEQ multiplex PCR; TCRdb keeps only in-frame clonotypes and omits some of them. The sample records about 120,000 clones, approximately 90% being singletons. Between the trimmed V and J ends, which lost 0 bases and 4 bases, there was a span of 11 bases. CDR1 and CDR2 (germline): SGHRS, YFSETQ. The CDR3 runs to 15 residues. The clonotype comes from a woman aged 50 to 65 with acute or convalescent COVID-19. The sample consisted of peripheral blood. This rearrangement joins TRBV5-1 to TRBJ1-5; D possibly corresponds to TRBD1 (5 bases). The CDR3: CASSLEGAENQPQHF. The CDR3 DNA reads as TGCGCCAGCAGCTTGGAAGGGGCGGAAAATCAGCCCCAGCATTTT. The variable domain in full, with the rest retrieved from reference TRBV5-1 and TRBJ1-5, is KAGVTQTPRYLIKTRGQQVTLSCSPISGHRSVSWYQQTPGQGLQFLFEYFSETQRNKGNFPGRFSGRQFSNSRSEMNVSTLELGDSALYLCASSLEGAENQPQHFGDGTRLSIL.